These 16 T cell receptor beta chains came from one sample sequenced in a study of persistence of HIV-infected CD4 T cells. No antigen has been identified for these receptors. Sequencing used immunoSEQ version 4 in survey mode. Method: immunoSEQ multiplex PCR; TCRdb's copy keeps in-frame clones and lacks some. There are 40,000 to 55,000 clones in the sample; roughly nine tenths occur only once, and 0.4% to 0.5% lies in the top ten. Anti-CD3/anti-CD28 beads served as a nonspecific positive control stimulus. Sorting selected CD4+ T cells upregulating both CD40 ligand and CD69. The source material was CD4+ T cells sorted from PBMCs after approximately 19-hour stimulation, sampled from a patient who received antiretroviral therapy. The receptor source for this set is an adult woman with HIV who was CMV-seropositive.

This chain connects TRBV5-1 to TRBJ2-7; D tentatively reads TRBD1 or TRBD2 (5 bases each). CDR1 is SGHRS, CDR2 YFSETQ, per germline. The CDR3 is made up of 15 amino acids. The V and J ends lost 3 bases and 6 bases respectively, with 19 bases between them. The CDR3 loop is CASSSGGGVQGEQYF. For the CDR3, the DNA is TGCGCCAGCAGCTCCGGTGGGGGAGTCCAGGGCGAGCAGTACTTC.

The chain is built from TRBV2 and TRBJ1-5, with D perhaps matching TRBD1 (5 bases). Germline values: CDR1 SNHLY, CDR2 FYNNEI. There are 13 residues in the CDR3. The V and J ends lost 4 bases and 6 bases respectively, with 10 bases between them. CDR3 protein: CASSGGQTQPQHF. DNA for the CDR3: TGTGCCAGCAGTGGGGGCCAGACTCAGCCCCAGCATTTT.

The chain employs TRBV4-2 and TRBJ1-6; possible D gene TRBD1, 6 bases. Germline lookup yields CDR1 LGHNA and CDR2 YNFKEQ. CDR3 length: 15 residues. The V end lost 4 bases, the J end lost 7 bases, and 14 bases lay between the germline ends. The CDR3 region has the DNA TGTGCCAGCAGCCGCTCAGGGGATATGAATTCACCCCTCCACTTT. Translation gives CASSRSGDMNSPLHF.

This clone was seen a single time. The gene calls are TRBV5-1 and TRBJ1-2; TRBD1 agrees at 8 bases. The V segment lost 0 bases and the J segment 6 bases; nucleotides outside the gene matches: 7. This CDR3 has 15 amino acids. Germline V gene data show CDR1 as SGHRS and CDR2 as YFSETQ. The CDR3: CASSLAGTGADGYTF. The DNA of the CDR3 is TGCGCCAGCAGCTTGGCAGGGACAGGCGCGGATGGCTACACCTTC.

The chain carries TRBV6-5 and TRBJ1-1; possible D gene TRBD1, 6 bases. Looked up from germline, CDR1 is MNHEY and CDR2 is SVGAGI. Trimming took 5 bases from V and 6 from J, leaving 13 bases between them. CDR3 length equals 13 residues. The CDR3 spells CASSPRGSPEAFF. CDR3 bases: TGTGCCAGCAGTCCCAGGGGATCCCCTGAAGCTTTCTTT.

CDR3 coding DNA: TGTGCCAGCAGCCGCCCATCGGGCCCATCGGAGCAGTACTTC. As protein: CASSRPSGPSEQYF. The chain combines TRBV7-3 with TRBJ2-7, with D uncertain. With 5 bases removed from V and 7 bases from J, the gap between germline ends came to 18 bases. This CDR3 comprises 14 residues. Germline CDR1 SGHTA, CDR2 FQGTGA. Full variable domain (rest looked up from reference TRBV7-3 and TRBJ2-7): GAGVSQTPSNKVTEKGKYVELRCDPISGHTALYWYRQSLGQGPEFLIYFQGTGAADDSGLPNDRFFAVRPEGSVSTLKIQRTERGDSAVYLCASSRPSGPSEQYFGPGTRLTVT.

The V and J genes are TRBV2 and TRBJ2-4; D unclear. V was shortened by 1 base and J by 0 bases, with 7 bases between the two germline ends. Germline V gene lookup returns CDR1 SNHLY and CDR2 FYNNEI. This CDR3 has 15 residues. The CDR3 DNA is TGTGCCAGCAGTGAAGATGAGGTAGCCAAAAACATTCAGTACTTC. Protein sequence: CASSEDEVAKNIQYF.

V is TRBV30 and J is TRBJ1-5, with 7 nucleotides matching TRBD1. Germline-derived CDR1 and CDR2 are GTSNPN and SVGIG (reference sequence). Trimming removed 2 bases from V and 4 bases from J; junction bases left unmatched: 2. This CDR3 has 13 amino acids. The chain's CDR3 is CAWSPTGNQPQHF. For the CDR3, the DNA is TGTGCCTGGAGTCCGACAGGGAATCAGCCCCAGCATTTT.

J is TRBJ2-2 and V is TRBV5-1; D perhaps matches TRBD1 (5 bases). Germline CDR1 SGHRS, CDR2 YFSETQ. The CDR3 length is 16 residues. V lost 2 bases and J 1 base, leaving 12 bases between the germline ends. The CDR3 loop reads CASSFGATRNTGELFF. The CDR3 coding sequence is TGCGCCAGCAGCTTTGGGGCCACCAGGAACACCGGGGAGCTGTTTTTT.

This clone was observed once. J is TRBJ2-5 and V is TRBV29-1; TRBD1 or TRBD2 may be the D gene (6 bases each). Germline values: CDR1 SQVTM, CDR2 ANQGSEA. V was clipped by 5 bases and J by 1 base, with 14 bases between them. The CDR3 totals 14 residues. CDR3 in amino acids: CSVRGGTRQETQYF. Here the CDR3 DNA reads TGCAGCGTTCGAGGGGGGACTCGCCAAGAGACCCAGTACTTC.

This sequence joins TRBV5-1 and TRBJ1-1; unclear D gene. The V end was cut by 1 base, the J end by 4 bases, with 8 bases between. CDR1 is SGHRS, CDR2 YFSETQ, per germline. The CDR3 loop spans 13 amino acids. DNA for the CDR3: TGCGCCAGCAGCTTGATAGCAGGCACTGAAGCTTTCTTT. Translating it yields CASSLIAGTEAFF. Full variable domain (rest looked up from reference TRBV5-1 and TRBJ1-1): KAGVTQTPRYLIKTRGQQVTLSCSPISGHRSVSWYQQTPGQGLQFLFEYFSETQRNKGNFPGRFSGRQFSNSRSEMNVSTLELGDSALYLCASSLIAGTEAFFGQGTRLTVV.

This clone was counted once. The chain is built from TRBV25-1 and TRBJ1-6; D remains ambiguous. From germline, CDR1 is MGHDK and CDR2 SYGVNS. The CDR3 is 16 residues long. Trimming removed 4 bases at V and 3 bases at J, with 13 bases between. The CDR3 coding sequence is TGTGCCAGCAGTGGATCCAGGATGCTCTATAATTCACCCCTCCACTTT. Translation gives CASSGSRMLYNSPLHF.

This clone showed up just a few times. The chain uses TRBV6-2 or TRBV6-3 and TRBJ2-5, with TRBD1 identical over 9 bases. Unmatched junction bases numbered 9, after V lost 6 bases and J lost 4 bases. Germline CDR1 is MNHEY and CDR2 is SVGEGT. This CDR3 is built from 15 residues. Written as DNA, the CDR3 is TGTGCCAGCAGACCTACCGGGACAGGGATAGAGACCCAGTACTTC. Translating it yields CASRPTGTGIETQYF.

The chain couples TRBV6-1 to TRBJ1-4; 9 bases agree with TRBD1. Germline CDR1 is MNHNS and CDR2 is SASEGT. V lost 6 bases and J lost 6; bases outside the gene matches: 8. The CDR3 extends over 15 amino acids. CDR3 loop: CASRQPGQGDEKLFF. CDR3 nucleotide sequence: TGTGCCAGCAGACAACCGGGACAGGGAGATGAAAAACTGTTTTTT.

J is TRBJ1-2 and V is TRBV19, with D hard to call. CDR1 and CDR2 (germline): LNHDA, SQIVND (reference sequence). V gave up 5 bases and J gave up 5 bases, with 12 bases separating them. The CDR3 sequence is 13 residues long. CDR3 nucleotides: TGTGCCAGTAGTCCCGGACGGCTTTATGGCTACACCTTC. Its protein is CASSPGRLYGYTF.

V is TRBV2 and J is TRBJ1-6; D ambiguous. With 2 bases removed from V and 5 bases from J, the gap between germline ends came to 10 bases. Germline V gene lookup returns CDR1 SNHLY and CDR2 FYNNEI. The CDR3 is 15 amino acids. CDR3 sequence reads: CASSERAINNSPLHF. As DNA, the CDR3 is TGTGCCAGCAGTGAAAGGGCGATTAATAATTCACCCCTCCACTTT.